This is a list of T cell receptor beta chains from one sample in a study of blood T cells in healthy people across ages. One entry per CDR3 protein results from TCRdb running MiXCR on the 5' RACE reads. The sample comprises 1.2 million to 1.5 million distinct CDR3 sequences, 42% of which are singletons, and less than 8% rests with the top ten. The sequenced material came from blood. The receptors here all came from a woman in her late teens or twenties in good health. CDR3s include the opening cysteine and the closing phenylalanine or tryptophan. A D gene is named only where the DNA matches it firmly. The size of a clone is reported for some rows only, either as once, few or many, or as a class for expanded clones.

d_call	v_call	clone_size	j_call	cdr3_aa	cdr3_nt
NA	TRBV11-2	NA	TRBJ1-1	CASSILTGLNTEAFF	TGTGCCAGCAGCATTTTGACAGGACTGAACACTGAAGCTTTCTTT
NA	TRBV28	many	TRBJ2-7	CASRQVAYEQYF	TGTGCCAGCCGGCAGGTAGCCTACGAGCAGTACTTC
TRBD2	TRBV11-2	NA	TRBJ2-7	CASSRSGTSYNEQYF	TGTGCCAGCAGCCGTAGCGGGACCTCCTACAATGAGCAGTACTTC
TRBD1	TRBV5-1	NA	TRBJ1-1	CASSLGTGGADTEAFF	TGCGCCAGCAGCTTGGGCACAGGGGGCGCGGACACTGAAGCTTTCTTT
NA	TRBV18	few	TRBJ1-2	CASSPPVRGQSMGYTF	TGTGCCAGCTCACCACCGGTCAGGGGTCAATCCATGGGCTACACCTTC
NA	TRBV6-2/TRBV6-3	NA	TRBJ2-2	CASSSLAATGELFF	TGTGCCAGCAGTTCCTTAGCGGCCACCGGGGAGCTGTTTTTT
NA	TRBV5-1	NA	TRBJ1-2	CASSLDANFGYTF	TGCGCCAGCAGCTTGGATGCTAACTTTGGCTACACCTTC
TRBD2	TRBV4-2	few	TRBJ2-5	CASSQISVAGVEETQYF	TGTGCCAGCAGCCAAATCTCAGTCGCGGGGGTGGAAGAGACCCAGTACTTC
NA	TRBV7-8	few	TRBJ2-5	CASSLEGRWGEQYF	TGTGCCAGCAGCCTAGAAGGGAGGTGGGGGGAGCAGTACTTC
NA	TRBV29-1	few	TRBJ2-3	CSAIQQGPTDTQYF	TGCAGCGCTATACAACAGGGACCCACAGATACGCAGTATTTT
NA	TRBV6-1	NA	TRBJ2-1	CASSEYWGSYGEQFF	TGTGCCAGCAGTGAATACTGGGGGAGCTATGGTGAGCAGTTCTTC
TRBD1	TRBV4-1	NA	TRBJ1-2	CASSQGNRGHDGYTF	TGCGCCAGCAGCCAAGGGAACAGGGGGCACGATGGCTACACCTTC
NA	TRBV6-5	NA	TRBJ1-1	CASRSRVSTEAFF	TGTGCCAGCAGGTCCAGGGTGAGCACTGAAGCTTTCTTT
NA	TRBV12-3/TRBV12-4	NA	TRBJ2-1	CASSLRPGLRGDEQFF	TGTGCCAGCAGTCTACGCCCTGGACTGAGGGGCGATGAGCAGTTCTTC
NA	TRBV10-3	few	TRBJ1-2	CAISAGNRDSGYTF	TGTGCCATCAGTGCAGGGAATCGCGATTCTGGCTACACCTTC
NA	TRBV19	once	TRBJ2-7	CASIGSGQGSYERYF	TGTGCCAGTATCGGATCTGGGCAGGGGTCGTACGAGCGGTACTTC
TRBD2	TRBV4-1	NA	TRBJ2-5	CASSQRGQTSGGTQETQYF	TGCGCCAGCAGCCAACGAGGGCAGACTAGCGGGGGAACTCAAGAGACCCAGTACTTC
NA	TRBV6-1	few	TRBJ1-5	CASSEFGSNQPQHF	TGTGCCAGCAGTGAATTCGGATCCAATCAGCCCCAGCATTTT
NA	TRBV6-5	NA	TRBJ1-2	CASRAQDHYGYTF	TGTGCCAGCAGGGCCCAGGACCACTATGGCTACACCTTC
TRBD2	TRBV19	NA	TRBJ2-2	CASRTSGATGELFF	TGTGCCAGCCGGACTAGCGGGGCCACCGGGGAGCTGTTTTTT
NA	TRBV6-7	NA	TRBJ2-1	CASAPVGEQFF	TGTGCCAGCGCCCCTGTTGGCGAGCAGTTCTTC
TRBD2	TRBV4-2	few	TRBJ2-5	CASSQDWGSGNPETQYF	TGTGCCAGCAGCCAAGATTGGGGTAGCGGGAATCCCGAGACCCAGTACTTC
NA	TRBV15	NA	TRBJ1-1	CATSRAGPPDTEAFF	TGTGCCACCAGCAGAGCCGGACCTCCGGACACTGAAGCTTTCTTT
NA	TRBV7-9	NA	TRBJ1-5	CARPGEGRQPQHF	TGTGCCAGACCCGGAGAGGGGAGGCAGCCCCAGCATTTT
NA	TRBV20-1	NA	TRBJ1-4	CSAHPPGAGEKLFF	TGCAGTGCCCATCCCCCTGGGGCGGGTGAAAAACTGTTTTTT
TRBD2	TRBV4-1	few	TRBJ2-1	CASSPGGGLAGGSSYNEQFF	TGCGCCAGCAGCCCAGGGGGGGGACTAGCGGGGGGCAGCTCCTACAATGAGCAGTTCTTC
NA	TRBV5-6	NA	TRBJ2-7	CASSPTFTRDKYEQYF	TGTGCCAGCAGCCCCACGTTCACCCGGGACAAGTACGAGCAGTACTTC
NA	TRBV20-1	NA	TRBJ1-5	CSARLGGQPQHF	TGCAGTGCTAGGTTGGGAGGCCAGCCCCAGCATTTT
TRBD2	TRBV29-1	NA	TRBJ2-2	CSVVELAGENTGELFF	TGCAGCGTTGTAGAGTTAGCGGGGGAGAACACCGGGGAGCTGTTTTTT
TRBD1	TRBV9	NA	TRBJ2-7	CASSSGRDRGYEQYF	TGTGCCAGCAGCTCGGGCAGGGACAGGGGATACGAGCAGTACTTC
NA	TRBV4-1	few	TRBJ2-7	CASSQYSSGYEQYF	TGCGCCAGCAGCCAGTATTCGAGCGGTTACGAGCAGTACTTC
TRBD2	TRBV7-2	NA	TRBJ2-2	CASSLLVLAANTGELFF	TGTGCCAGCAGCCTCCTCGTACTAGCGGCGAACACCGGGGAGCTGTTTTTT
NA	TRBV5-5	NA	TRBJ2-7	CASSCDQGSDHEQYF	TGTGCCAGCAGCTGCGATCAAGGGTCGGACCACGAGCAGTACTTC
NA	TRBV18	few	TRBJ2-7	CASSPGDRTYEQYF	TGTGCCAGCTCACCCGGTGACCGTACCTACGAGCAGTACTTC
TRBD2	TRBV9	NA	TRBJ2-3	CASSAHVTSVQDTQYF	TGTGCCAGCAGCGCCCACGTGACTAGCGTTCAAGATACGCAGTATTTT
NA	TRBV9	NA	TRBJ2-5	CASSVGLELQETQYF	TGTGCCAGCAGCGTAGGTTTGGAGTTACAAGAGACCCAGTACTTC
NA	TRBV20-1	NA	TRBJ2-4	CSARVTGVAKNIQYF	TGCAGTGCTAGGGTTACGGGTGTAGCCAAAAACATTCAGTACTTC
TRBD1	TRBV5-1	few	TRBJ2-5	CASSYFPGTGVKETQYF	TGCGCCAGCAGCTACTTCCCCGGGACAGGGGTAAAAGAGACCCAGTACTTC
TRBD1	TRBV29-1	NA	TRBJ2-7	CSVEGTDLSYERYF	TGCAGCGTTGAGGGGACAGACCTCTCCTACGAGCGGTACTTC
TRBD1	TRBV24-1	few	TRBJ1-5	CATSDLKDRSGQPQHF	TGTGCCACCAGTGACCTTAAGGACAGGAGCGGTCAGCCCCAGCATTTT
NA	TRBV27	NA	TRBJ2-5	CAIAEGLGETQYF	TGTGCCATTGCGGAGGGGTTGGGAGAGACCCAGTACTTC
TRBD2	TRBV7-3	NA	TRBJ2-1	CASSREGTSGVHEQFF	TGTGCCAGCAGCCGAGAGGGGACTAGCGGGGTACATGAGCAGTTCTTC
NA	TRBV5-5	NA	TRBJ1-5	CVSSLSRGSTGGQPQHF	TGTGTCAGCAGCTTGAGTCGAGGCAGCACGGGTGGTCAGCCCCAGCATTTT
NA	TRBV24-1	NA	TRBJ1-2	CATSDPSKGYTF	TGTGCCACCAGTGATCCGTCCAAGGGCTACACCTTC